Here is one TCR beta chain with its context. Clones were read by immunoSEQ multiplex PCR, and TCRdb kept only the in-frame ones, dropping some. The sample carries over 450,000 clones, about 89% recorded once. The source of the sample is a study of blood T cell repertoires in COVID-19. Trimming shortened V by 0 bases and J by 3 bases, and 6 bases separated the two germline ends. The CDR3 is made up of 13 amino acids. From germline, CDR1 is MNHNS and CDR2 SASEGT. The sequence was obtained from a woman between 50 and 59 years old with COVID-19, enrolled during active disease. The chain links TRBV6-1 to TRBJ2-7; D not resolved. Sequencing was done on a sample of peripheral blood. In nucleotides, the CDR3 is TGTGCCAGCAGTGAAGCACCAGACTACGAGCAGTACTTC. Protein: CASSEAPDYEQYF.